Shown below are 24 T cell receptor beta chains from a single sample sequenced in a study of cytomegalovirus exposure and HLA in healthy donors. PCR involved 60 Vbeta and 13 Jbeta primers. Measured with immunoSEQ multiplex PCR; TCRdb has only the in-frame clones, and not every one. The table for this sample gives 150,000 or so clones. The specimen was PBMCs. Source of these receptors: a woman between 45 and 65 years old in good health and CMV-seronegative.

The gene calls are TRBV5-8 and TRBJ1-5; 8 bases fit TRBD1. The germline V gene encodes CDR1 SGHTS and CDR2 YDEGEE. The CDR3 runs 14 residues. The V segment lost 4 bases and the J segment 6 bases; nucleotides outside the gene matches: 6. This CDR3 reads CASSRGTGFQPQHF. CDR3 DNA sequence: TGTGCCAGCAGCCGGGGGACAGGTTTTCAGCCCCAGCATTTT.

J is TRBJ1-4 and V is TRBV7-2, with unresolved D. Trimming removed 1 base from V and 3 bases from J, with 12 bases in between. CDR1 is SGHTA and CDR2 is FQGNSA in the germline V gene. The CDR3 is 16 amino acids. The CDR3 coding sequence is TGTGCCAGCAGCTTAGGAGGCTTTCCCCCTAATGAAAAACTGTTTTTT. It translates to CASSLGGFPPNEKLFF.

The rearrangement uses TRBV15 and TRBJ2-7; 8 nucleotides line up with TRBD1. Germline trimming cut 1 base from V and 3 bases from J; bases unmatched to any gene: 5. The CDR3 is 15 residues long. Germline-derived CDR1 and CDR2 are LNHNV and YYDKDF (reference sequence). The CDR3 coding sequence is TGTGCCACCAGCAGAGGCTGGGGACAGGACTACGAGCAGTACTTC. Translating it yields CATSRGWGQDYEQYF.

The V call is TRBV6-1, the J call TRBJ2-7; 15 positions match TRBD2. The V segment lost 7 bases and the J segment 6 bases; nucleotides outside the gene matches: 4. CDR1 and CDR2 (germline): MNHNS, SASEGT. This CDR3 region has 14 residues. The CDR3 sequence: CASTRTSGRVEQYF. DNA of the CDR3: TGTGCCAGCACCCGGACTAGCGGGAGGGTCGAGCAGTACTTC.

The gene calls are TRBV28 and TRBJ2-7; D is perhaps TRBD1 (5 bases). Germline CDR1 reads MDHEN; CDR2 reads SYDVKM. The CDR3 extends over 10 amino acids. V shed 8 bases and J shed 5 bases, with 7 bases lying between them. The CDR3 sequence is CASWGDEQYF. The CDR3 region has the DNA TGTGCCAGCTGGGGCGACGAGCAGTACTTC.

On this clone: Other DNA sequences in this sample translate to the same CDR3. The chain employs TRBV19 and TRBJ1-5; D is unclear. The CDR3 runs 13 residues. Trimming cost V 1 base and J 5 bases, with 6 bases left between them. The germline CDR1 and CDR2 sequences are LNHDA and SQIVND (reference sequence). The CDR3 nucleotides read TGTGCCAGTAGTATAGTAGGAGATCAGCCCCAGCATTTT. Its protein product is CASSIVGDQPQHF.

This sequence joins TRBV5-1 and TRBJ1-1; the match to TRBD1 covers 7 bases. CDR1 SGHRS and CDR2 YFSETQ come from the germline V gene. With 1 base clipped from V and 6 bases from J, the junction kept 12 bases outside the gene matches. This CDR3 comprises 16 residues. CDR3 nucleotides: TGCGCCAGCAGCTTGTTAGAGACAGGGTATAGTTCTGAAGCTTTCTTT. Its protein product is CASSLLETGYSSEAFF.

V and J are TRBV4-2 and TRBJ2-3, with D possibly being TRBD1 (5 bases). Germline V gene sequence: CDR1 LGHNA, CDR2 YNFKEQ. The CDR3 extends over 15 amino acids. V lost 4 bases and J 11 bases, leaving 22 bases between the germline ends. CDR3 protein: CASSLGRGEHPRQYF. CDR3 in DNA: TGTGCCAGCAGCCTGGGTAGGGGTGAGCACCCAAGGCAGTATTTT.

The J gene is TRBJ1-6, the V gene TRBV9, with 7 bases aligning to TRBD1. The germline CDR1 and CDR2 sequences are SGDLS and YYNGEE. This CDR3 has 15 amino acids. With V trimmed by 0 bases and J by 10 bases, 7 bases remained unmatched. Written as DNA, the CDR3 is TGTGCCAGCAGCGTAGCTACAGGGGACATATCACCCCTCCACTTT. Translating gives CASSVATGDISPLHF.

V usage is TRBV5-1 and J usage is TRBJ2-2; D remains ambiguous. This CDR3 has 15 amino acids. Between the trimmed V and J ends, which lost 0 bases and 1 base, there was a span of 7 bases. CDR1 and CDR2 (germline): SGHRS, YFSETQ. CDR3 in DNA: TGCGCCAGCAGCTTGGCGACAAGGAACACCGGGGAGCTGTTTTTT. It encodes CASSLATRNTGELFF.

The V and J genes are TRBV5-4 and TRBJ2-1; the match to TRBD2 covers 12 bases. V lost 4 bases to trimming and J lost 0 bases; unmatched junction nucleotides: 11. This CDR3 is built from 19 residues. The germline CDR1 and CDR2 sequences are SGHNT and YYREEE (reference sequence). The DNA for the CDR3 is TGTGCCAGCAGCCCCCGCACTAGCGGGAGGTCCCCCTCCTACAATGAGCAGTTCTTC. It codes for CASSPRTSGRSPSYNEQFF.

The chain employs TRBV7-9 and TRBJ1-2; 9 bases are shared with TRBD1. CDR1 is SEHNR and CDR2 is FQNEAQ in the germline V gene (reference sequence). The CDR3 runs to 14 residues. V trimming: 5 bases; J trimming: 4 bases; junction bases outside the gene matches: 5. The CDR3 protein is CASSGGQGVYGYTF. In nucleotides, the CDR3 is TGTGCCAGCAGCGGGGGACAGGGTGTCTATGGCTACACCTTC. Full variable domain (outside the CDR3, taken from reference TRBV7-9 and TRBJ1-2): DTGVSQNPRHKITKRGQNVTFRCDPISEHNRLYWYRQTLGQGPEFLTYFQNEAQLEKSRLLSDRFSAERPKGSFSTLEIQRTEQGDSAMYLCASSGGQGVYGYTFGSGTRLTVV.

The chain combines TRBV5-1 with TRBJ1-5, with D perhaps matching TRBD1 (6 bases). The germline CDR1 and CDR2 sequences are SGHRS and YFSETQ. There are 16 residues in the CDR3. Trimming took off 0 bases at V and 5 bases at J, with 15 bases between the two ends. CDR3 nucleotide sequence: TGCGCCAGCAGCTTGGCGCCCAGGGGTGGCGATCAGCCCCAGCATTTT. Translation gives CASSLAPRGGDQPQHF. Combining the CDR3 with reference TRBV5-1 and TRBJ1-5 gives the whole variable domain KAGVTQTPRYLIKTRGQQVTLSCSPISGHRSVSWYQQTPGQGLQFLFEYFSETQRNKGNFPGRFSGRQFSNSRSEMNVSTLELGDSALYLCASSLAPRGGDQPQHFGDGTRLSIL.

The chain joins TRBV19 to TRBJ2-2, with D maybe TRBD2 (5 bases). The CDR3 is made up of 13 amino acids. Trimming cost V 5 bases and J 5 bases, with 9 bases left between them. Per the germline V gene, CDR1 is LNHDA and CDR2 is SQIVND (reference sequence). CDR3 residues: CASSPRETGELFF. The CDR3 region has the DNA TGTGCCAGTAGTCCCCGGGAAACCGGGGAGCTGTTTTTT.

The rearrangement joins TRBV5-4 to TRBJ2-2; D possibly corresponds to TRBD1 (5 bases). The V end lost 2 bases, the J end lost 8 bases, and 13 bases lay between the germline ends. The CDR3 is 14 residues long. The germline gives CDR1 SGHNT, CDR2 YYREEE (reference sequence). CDR3 DNA: TGTGCCAGCAGCTTCAGTCAGGGAAGTGGGGAGCTGTTTTTT. This sequence encodes CASSFSQGSGELFF.

The J gene is TRBJ2-7, the V gene TRBV6-6; D is ambiguous. CDR3 length equals 12 residues. Trimming took off 0 bases at V and 5 bases at J, with 5 bases between the two ends. Germline loops: CDR1 MNHNY, CDR2 SVGAGI (reference sequence). The CDR3 nucleotides read TGTGCCAGCAGTTACTCCCTCGACGAGCAGTACTTC. Amino acids: CASSYSLDEQYF.

This chain uses TRBV5-4 with TRBJ2-1, with D possibly being TRBD2 (5 bases). Trimming pared 1 base from V and 9 bases from J, leaving 5 bases between. Germline V lookup: CDR1 SGHNT, CDR2 YYREEE (reference sequence). CDR3 length: 11 amino acids. The CDR3 region is CASSLRGEQFF. The CDR3 DNA is TGTGCCAGCAGCTTGCGGGGTGAGCAGTTCTTC.

The chain is built from TRBV28 and TRBJ1-5; the D gene is possibly TRBD1 (5 bases). Trimming removed 6 bases at V and 4 bases at J, with 7 bases between. Germline CDR1 MDHEN, CDR2 SYDVKM. CDR3 length: 12 amino acids. As DNA, the CDR3 is TGTGCCAGCAGACAGGTTAATCAGCCCCAGCATTTT. Residues: CASRQVNQPQHF.

This chain uses TRBV18 with TRBJ2-4; 9 positions agree with TRBD1. With 5 bases clipped from V and 9 bases from J, the junction kept 14 bases outside the gene matches. The germline gives CDR1 KGHSH, CDR2 LQKENI. The CDR3 loop spans 16 amino acids. The CDR3 loop is CASSSPGQGGEGIQYF. The DNA of the CDR3 is TGTGCCAGCTCATCCCCGGGACAGGGAGGAGAGGGCATTCAGTACTTC. Full variable domain (remainder filled in from reference TRBV18 and TRBJ2-4): NAGVMQNPRHLVRRRGQEARLRCSPMKGHSHVYWYRQLPEEGLKFMVYLQKENIIDESGMPKERFSAEFPKEGPSILRIQQVVRGDSAAYFCASSSPGQGGEGIQYFGAGTRLSVL.

The rearrangement joins TRBV10-3 to TRBJ1-5, with D maybe TRBD1 (5 bases). The V gene lost 6 bases and the J gene lost 6 bases, with 12 bases spanning the gap. This CDR3 spans 13 amino acids. Germline lookup yields CDR1 ENHRY and CDR2 SYGVKD. Written as DNA, the CDR3 is TGTGCCATCAGGGCCTTGGGGGGTCAGCCCCAGCATTTT. Translation: CAIRALGGQPQHF.

This chain joins TRBV9 and TRBJ2-7, with 8 bases lining up with TRBD2. The CDR3 contains 15 residues. V was clipped by 4 bases and J by 7 bases; unmatched bases: 13. The germline gives CDR1 SGDLS, CDR2 YYNGEE. The CDR3, as DNA: TGTGCCAGCAGCCCCAGCGGGGGCCCTAACAAGGAGCAGTACTTC. This encodes CASSPSGGPNKEQYF.

The chain employs TRBV7-3 and TRBJ2-5; 8 nucleotides line up with TRBD2. This CDR3 comprises 16 residues. Trimming at V came to 5 bases and at J to 2 bases, leaving 10 bases not matched to a gene. Looked up from germline, CDR1 is SGHTA and CDR2 is FQGTGA. The CDR3 spells CASSQGASGPQETQYF. DNA for the CDR3: TGTGCCAGCAGCCAAGGGGCTAGCGGGCCTCAAGAGACCCAGTACTTC. Together with reference TRBV7-3 and TRBJ2-5, the CDR3 gives the full variable domain: GAGVSQTPSNKVTEKGKYVELRCDPISGHTALYWYRQSLGQGPEFLIYFQGTGAADDSGLPNDRFFAVRPEGSVSTLKIQRTERGDSAVYLCASSQGASGPQETQYFGPGTRLLVL.

DNA of the CDR3: TGTGCCAGCAGGGGACAGGGCTTGGACACCATATATTTT. Translating gives CASRGQGLDTIYF. V and J are TRBV28 and TRBJ1-3; 9 nucleotides line up with TRBD1. CDR1 MDHEN and CDR2 SYDVKM come from the germline V gene. V dropped 6 bases and J dropped 8; count of bases not matched to a gene: 5. The CDR3 is made up of 13 amino acids.

The chain couples TRBV19 to TRBJ1-5; 8 bases align to TRBD1. Looked up from germline, CDR1 is LNHDA and CDR2 is SQIVND (reference sequence). The length of the CDR3 is 15 residues. With V trimmed by 7 bases and J by 1 base, 6 bases remained unmatched. CDR3 in DNA: TGTGCCAGTACCGAGGGGGACAGGAGCAATCAGCCCCAGCATTTT. This translates into CASTEGDRSNQPQHF.